This is a list of T cell receptor beta chains from one sample in a study of regulatory T cells in long-lasting Graves disease. Using its own MiXCR run on the multiplex PCR reads, TCRdb lists one record per CDR3 protein. This table holds about 330,000 distinct CDR3 sequences, 15% to 20% found once. This same sample was also taken into another study, of T cells in Graves' hyperthyroidism and ophthalmopathy.

The source material was peripheral blood mononuclear cells (PBMCs), sampled at new diagnosis, from a patient treated with antithyroid drugs. The receptors shown here come from a woman between 18 and 29 years old with Graves disease. CDR3s include the opening cysteine and the closing phenylalanine or tryptophan. The order of the fields is clone size, J gene, D gene, V gene, CDR3 DNA, CDR3 protein. The D gene is left open where the match is weak. A clone size is listed for some rows: how often the clone was seen (once, few, many), or a class if it is expanded.

few TRBJ2-5 NA TRBV20-1 TGCAGTGCTAGTAGGTCGGGGAAGCAAGAGACCCAGTACTTC CSASRSGKQETQYF
many TRBJ2-3 NA TRBV3-1 TGTGCCAGCAGCCAAGGGGATACGCAGTATTTT CASSQGDTQYF
many TRBJ2-1 NA TRBV7-3 TGTGCCAGCAGCTCGGGACCCCGCCAGTTCTTC CASSSGPRQFF
many TRBJ2-1 NA TRBV12-3/TRBV12-4 TGTGCCAGCAGTGGGTCCCGGTGGGAGCAGTTCTTC CASSGSRWEQFF
many TRBJ2-7 TRBD2 TRBV5-1 TGCGCCAGCAGCTTGGCGGGGGGGGGCCACGAGCAGTACTTC CASSLAGGGHEQYF
few TRBJ1-6 NA TRBV19 TGTGCCAGTATAGGCGGATCCCGGGGTTTTAATTCACCCCTCCACTTT CASIGGSRGFNSPLHF
many TRBJ1-4 TRBD1 TRBV5-6 TGTGCCAGCAGTGACGGACAGGGGCCGGCCCCTGAAAAACTGTTTTTT CASSDGQGPAPEKLFF
few TRBJ2-7 NA TRBV6-2/TRBV6-3 TGTGCCAGCAGTTACTCATGCGGGAAGTCGTACGAGCAGTACTTC CASSYSCGKSYEQYF
many TRBJ1-2 NA TRBV7-2 TGTGCCAGCAGCCCCGCAGTTAGGGGGGGATCCTATGGCTACACCTTC CASSPAVRGGSYGYTF
many TRBJ2-3 NA TRBV2 TGTGCCAGCAGTGGACAGTTCACAGATACGCAGTATTTT CASSGQFTDTQYF
NA TRBJ2-2 NA TRBV7-3 TGTGCCAGCAGCCATATAAGCCCCCCCACCGGGGAGCTGTTTTTT CASSHISPPTGELFF
NA TRBJ1-6 NA TRBV27 TGTGCCAGCAGCCTTACAGGGCTCCGTCCAGACTCACCCCTCCACTTT CASSLTGLRPDSPLHF
few TRBJ2-1 NA TRBV3-1 TGTGCCAGCAGCCAAGAGACGGACAGGGCGCGCGGGACTAGCTACAATGAGCAGTTCTTC CASSQETDRARGTSYNEQFF
many TRBJ2-3 NA TRBV20-1 TGCAGTGCTGCGGAGCCCCAGCGCACAGATACGCAGTATTTT CSAAEPQRTDTQYF
NA TRBJ2-1 NA TRBV11-2 TGTGCCAGCAGCTTAGGGGCCTGGGGGGCAAATGAGCAGTTCTTC CASSLGAWGANEQFF
many TRBJ2-1 TRBD2 TRBV28 TGTGCCAGCAGTTTTGGCGGGGGGGACAATGAGCAGTTCTTC CASSFGGGDNEQFF
NA TRBJ2-1 NA TRBV29-1 TGCAGCGAGGGTAATGAGCAGTTCTTC CSEGNEQFF
NA TRBJ2-7 NA TRBV20-1 TGCAGTGCCATGCAATCAATAACTCTCTCGGAGCAGTACTTC CSAMQSITLSEQYF
many TRBJ2-7 NA TRBV27 TGTGCCAGCAGCTTCAGCGGTAGCTCCTACGAGCAGTACTTC CASSFSGSSYEQYF
many TRBJ1-1 NA TRBV6-5 TGTGCCAGCAGTTACTCTAAGAACACTGAAGCTTTCTTT CASSYSKNTEAFF
many TRBJ2-1 NA TRBV3-1 TGTGCCAGCAGCCCCGAGGGCGGGCTCAATGAGCAGTTCTTC CASSPEGGLNEQFF
few TRBJ2-7 NA TRBV19 TGTGCCAGTAGTAAAGGGAGGAACGAGCAGTACTTC CASSKGRNEQYF
many TRBJ1-2 NA TRBV7-2 TGTGCCAGCAGCTTCGACAGGCCGGACGGTGGCTACACCTTC CASSFDRPDGGYTF
few TRBJ1-2 NA TRBV19 TGTGCCAGTAACCCTCAGATTACTTGGGGGATCCACTATGGCTACACCTTC CASNPQITWGIHYGYTF
few TRBJ2-5 TRBD1 TRBV19 TGTGCCAGTAACCATCCGGGACAGGGCACGGAGACCCAGTACTTC CASNHPGQGTETQYF
NA TRBJ2-1 NA TRBV3-1 TGTGCCAGCAGCCAAGATTCTACAGGGAGAGGCAATGAGCAGTTCTTC CASSQDSTGRGNEQFF
many TRBJ2-1 NA TRBV27 TGTGCCAGCCAAGGCCCCAATGAGCAGTTCTTC CASQGPNEQFF
few TRBJ2-2 TRBD2 TRBV20-1 TGCAGTGCTACCCCTAGCGGGAGGGCCGACACCGGGGAGCTGTTTTTT CSATPSGRADTGELFF
NA TRBJ1-1 NA TRBV18 TGTGCCAGCTCCCCTTGGGGGGACGGATTGAACACTGAAGCTTTCTTT CASSPWGDGLNTEAFF
many TRBJ2-3 TRBD2 TRBV28 TGTGCCAGCATACGGTCACTAGCGGGCACAGATACGCAGTATTTT CASIRSLAGTDTQYF
many TRBJ2-5 TRBD2 TRBV20-1 TGCAGTGCCCAAAGCCCACAACTAGCGTCAGGTGGGAGCCAGTACTTC CSAQSPQLASGGSQYF